Below are 30 T cell receptor beta chains sequenced from a single sample in a study of control samples from healthy donors and cancer patients. The table came from immunoSEQ multiplex PCR; TCRdb's copy has only in-frame clones and leaves some out. This table holds around 70,000 clones, 83% found once. The sequenced sample consisted of blood. These receptors came from a man in his sixties in good health.

V and J are TRBV7-2 and TRBJ2-2; tentative D call: TRBD2 (6 bases). CDR3 length: 17 residues. V was pared by 3 bases and J by 4 bases, with 18 bases between. Germline CDR1 SGHTA, CDR2 FQGNSA. Written as DNA, the CDR3 is TGTGCCAGCAGCTTCCTTGCCGGGACTCGGGGCACCGGGGAGCTGTTTTTT. Residues: CASSFLAGTRGTGELFF.

J is TRBJ2-5 and V is TRBV13; 12 bases map to TRBD1. CDR1 is PRHDT, CDR2 FYEKMQ, per germline (reference sequence). The CDR3 has 17 residues. The V and J ends lost 4 bases and 1 base, in that order; junction bases with no gene match: 7. The CDR3 protein is CASSSAGTGGFQETQYF. The CDR3 DNA reads as TGTGCCAGCAGCTCTGCCGGGACAGGGGGCTTCCAAGAGACCCAGTACTTC. Together with reference TRBV13 and TRBJ2-5, the CDR3 gives the full variable domain: AAGVIQSPRHLIKEKRETATLKCYPIPRHDTVYWYQQGPGQDPQFLISFYEKMQSDKGSIPDRFSAQQFSDYHSELNMSSLELGDSALYFCASSSAGTGGFQETQYFGPGTRLLVL.

The table lists this clone with a few counts. The CDR3 DNA follows: TGTGCCAGCAGCTGGGGGAGGGGATACGGGGAGCTGTTTTTT. Its protein is CASSWGRGYGELFF. The rearrangement links TRBV5-6 to TRBJ2-2; 7 bases line up with TRBD2. V gave up 3 bases and J gave up 7 bases; unmatched junction bases: 6. The CDR3 runs to 14 residues. Germline V lookup: CDR1 SGHDT, CDR2 YYEEEE.

This clone was found a few times. The chain links TRBV6-5 to TRBJ1-5; D might be TRBD1 (5 bases). Germline CDR1 is MNHEY and CDR2 is SVGAGI. V lost 7 bases, J lost 11 bases, and 21 bases lay in between. CDR3 length: 14 residues. For the CDR3, the DNA is TGTGCCAGCAAGGTATGGGACGGCGATGGCGCCCAGCATTTT. Translating gives CASKVWDGDGAQHF.

The CDR3 nucleotides are TGTGCCACCAGCAGCCGCAGGGGATCGGGGAGGGCCGACAAAGAGACCCAGTACTTC. Translating it yields CATSSRRGSGRADKETQYF. This chain connects TRBV15 to TRBJ2-5, with a tentative D call TRBD2 (7 bases). CDR1 LNHNV and CDR2 YYDKDF come from the germline V gene (reference sequence). V dropped 3 bases and J dropped 3 bases, with 26 bases sitting between them. The CDR3 consists of 19 residues.

The rearrangement uses TRBV5-6 and TRBJ1-1; TRBD1 is a possible D gene (6 bases). The ends were cut back, 4 bases at V and 10 bases at J, with 11 bases in the middle. There are 11 residues in the CDR3. Germline V gives CDR1 SGHDT, CDR2 YYEEEE. The CDR3 is CASSLEGVAFF. In DNA, the CDR3 is TGTGCCAGCAGCCTCGAGGGGGTAGCTTTCTTT.

This chain links TRBV6-5 with TRBJ2-1; TRBD2 aligns across 10 bases. After removal of 6 bases from V and 6 bases from J, the junction contained 8 bases not matched to a gene. The germline V gene has CDR1 MNHEY and CDR2 SVGAGI. The length of the CDR3 is 15 residues. The CDR3 bases are TGTGCCAGCAGCGCTAGCGGGAGAGTTCTCAATGAGCAGTTCTTC. Its translation: CASSASGRVLNEQFF.

V gene TRBV28 combines with J gene TRBJ2-5; 10 bases align to TRBD2. Germline V lookup: CDR1 MDHEN, CDR2 SYDVKM. The CDR3 is 17 residues long. V gave up 2 bases and J gave up 1 base; unmatched junction bases: 7. The CDR3 DNA reads as TGTGCCAGCAGTTTAGACTCCGGACTAGCGGTCCAAGAGACCCAGTACTTC. As protein: CASSLDSGLAVQETQYF.

This chain connects TRBV25-1 to TRBJ1-5, with TRBD1 identical over 7 bases. Per germline, CDR1 MGHDK and CDR2 SYGVNS. V was clipped by 8 bases and J by 3 bases; unmatched bases: 4. The CDR3 contains 13 residues. CDR3 DNA: TGTGCCAGCGGGGGACAGATCAATCAGCCCCAGCATTTT. Protein product: CASGGQINQPQHF. Full variable domain (rest looked up from reference TRBV25-1 and TRBJ1-5): EADIYQTPRYLVIGTGKKITLECSQTMGHDKMYWYQQDPGMELHLIHYSYGVNSTEKGDLSSESTVSRIRTEHFPLTLESARPSHTSQYLCASGGQINQPQHFGDGTRLSIL.

A few counts support this clone. At the DNA level, this CDR3 is encoded by other sequences in the same sample as well. The V call is TRBV27, the J call TRBJ1-6; 7 nucleotides line up with TRBD1. The CDR3 runs 16 residues. After removal of 0 bases from V and 7 bases from J, the junction contained 6 bases not matched to a gene. Germline V lookup: CDR1 MNHEY, CDR2 SMNVEV (reference sequence). The CDR3 DNA is TGTGCCAGCAGTTTATCCAGACAGGGATACAATTCACCCCTCCACTTT. As protein: CASSLSRQGYNSPLHF.

V is TRBV5-1 and J is TRBJ1-2; D is ambiguous. V was pared by 1 base and J by 7 bases, with 11 bases between. CDR1 SGHRS and CDR2 YFSETQ come from the germline V gene. The CDR3 sequence is 13 residues long. The CDR3: CASSLSRESGYTF. In DNA form, the CDR3 reads TGCGCCAGCAGCTTGAGTCGGGAGTCTGGCTACACCTTC.

The V call is TRBV5-1, the J call TRBJ2-1; 10 bases are shared with TRBD2. The CDR3 consists of 14 residues. V gave up 2 bases and J gave up 10 bases; unmatched junction bases: 6. Per germline, CDR1 SGHRS and CDR2 YFSETQ. The CDR3 nucleotides are TGCGCCAGCAGCTTCGGGCCGACTAGCGGGGAGCAGTTCTTC. Protein: CASSFGPTSGEQFF.

J is TRBJ2-2 and V is TRBV19; TRBD2 aligns across 14 bases. The CDR3 has 17 residues. V lost 4 bases, J lost 5 bases, and 6 bases stayed unmatched. The germline V gene encodes CDR1 LNHDA and CDR2 SQIVND (reference sequence). CDR3 loop: CASSKRGTSGRTGELFF. The CDR3 DNA reads TGTGCCAGTAGTAAAAGGGGGACTAGCGGGAGAACCGGGGAGCTGTTTTTT. Using reference TRBV19 and TRBJ2-2 for the parts outside the CDR3, the full variable domain is DGGITQSPKYLFRKEGQNVTLSCEQNLNHDAMYWYRQDPGQGLRLIYYSQIVNDFQKGDIAEGYSVSREKKESFPLTVTSAQKNPTAFYLCASSKRGTSGRTGELFFGEGSRLTVL.

This clone has just one count. The chain recombines TRBV3-1 (or the pseudogene TRBV3-2) with TRBJ1-2; no definite D call. V lost 4 bases to trimming and J lost 1 base, with 22 bases between them. CDR3 length: 18 amino acids. CDR1 LGHDT and CDR2 YNNKEL come from the germline V gene (reference sequence). The CDR3 coding sequence is TGTGCCAGCAGCCCGGCCGGAAATGGAGGAACGAGTAACTATGGCTACACCTTC. Its translation: CASSPAGNGGTSNYGYTF.

V is TRBV7-9 and J is TRBJ2-1, with 10 bases lining up with TRBD2. The V gene's germline CDR1 is SEHNR and CDR2 FQNEAQ (reference sequence). This CDR3 is built from 16 residues. Germline trimming cut 4 bases from V and 6 bases from J; bases unmatched to any gene: 9. The chain's CDR3 is CASSSGGLARRNEQFF. The CDR3 bases are TGTGCCAGCAGCTCCGGGGGACTAGCGAGACGCAATGAGCAGTTCTTC.

The chain recombines TRBV27 with TRBJ2-7; 7 nucleotides match TRBD1. From germline, CDR1 is MNHEY and CDR2 SMNVEV (reference sequence). The length of the CDR3 is 14 residues. J was trimmed by 3 bases and V by 6 bases; bases with no gene match: 8. CDR3 region: CASSPRDRVYEQYF. The CDR3 nucleotides are TGTGCCAGCAGCCCCCGGGACAGAGTCTACGAGCAGTACTTC.

The genes are TRBV7-9 and TRBJ2-5; no clear D gene. Deletions cut 5 bases from V and 0 bases from J, with 13 bases between. The germline gives CDR1 SEHNR, CDR2 FQNEAQ (reference sequence). The CDR3 runs to 15 residues. CDR3 sequence: CASSPRQGYQETQYF. The CDR3, as DNA: TGTGCCAGCAGCCCTCGTCAAGGGTACCAAGAGACCCAGTACTTC.

V and J are TRBV28 and TRBJ2-2; 10 nucleotides match TRBD2. The CDR3 extends over 17 amino acids. Germline-derived CDR1 and CDR2 are MDHEN and SYDVKM. V lost 6 bases and J lost 4; bases outside the gene matches: 11. The chain's CDR3 is CASRGASGSGATGELFF. As DNA, the CDR3 is TGTGCCAGCAGGGGGGCTAGCGGGAGCGGGGCCACCGGGGAGCTGTTTTTT.

This chain joins TRBV6-1 and TRBJ1-2; 8 nucleotides match TRBD1. The CDR3 has 16 residues. In germline, CDR1 is MNHNS, CDR2 SASEGT. With V trimmed by 1 base and J by 5 bases, 9 bases remained unmatched. The CDR3 sequence is CASSEGDRNLRYGYTF. The CDR3 coding sequence is TGTGCCAGCAGTGAAGGGGACAGGAACCTAAGATATGGCTACACCTTC.

The chain uses TRBV6-1 and TRBJ2-1, with TRBD2 identical over 8 bases. Germline V lookup: CDR1 MNHNS, CDR2 SASEGT. CDR3 length equals 15 residues. The V and J ends lost 1 base and 8 bases, in that order; junction bases with no gene match: 7. CDR3 in DNA: TGTGCCAGCAGTGAAGGCGGGGCGCGGGGGGATGAGCAGTTCTTC. This gives the protein CASSEGGARGDEQFF.

This chain connects TRBV7-9 to TRBJ1-5; the D gene is possibly TRBD1 (6 bases). CDR1 and CDR2 (germline): SEHNR, FQNEAQ (reference sequence). V lost 8 bases, J lost 4 bases, and 9 bases lay in between. The CDR3 sequence is 12 residues long. The CDR3 nucleotides read TGTGCCAGCTCGACAGGAAATCAGCCCCAGCATTTT. The encoded protein is CASSTGNQPQHF.

The J gene is TRBJ1-1, the V gene TRBV25-1, with D perhaps matching TRBD1 (6 bases). Per germline, CDR1 MGHDK and CDR2 SYGVNS. V was shortened by 6 bases and J by 5 bases, with 13 bases between the two germline ends. This CDR3 is 13 amino acids long. The CDR3 nucleotides read TGTGCCAGCAGAACACAGGGTTTTACTGAAGCTTTCTTT. Protein: CASRTQGFTEAFF. The full variable domain, completed using reference TRBV25-1 and TRBJ1-1, is EADIYQTPRYLVIGTGKKITLECSQTMGHDKMYWYQQDPGMELHLIHYSYGVNSTEKGDLSSESTVSRIRTEHFPLTLESARPSHTSQYLCASRTQGFTEAFFGQGTRLTVV.

J is TRBJ1-2 and V is TRBV15, with a possible D match to TRBD1 (5 bases). Germline values: CDR1 LNHNV, CDR2 YYDKDF (reference sequence). This CDR3 spans 15 amino acids. With 0 bases removed from V and 8 bases from J, the gap between germline ends came to 16 bases. The chain's CDR3 is CATSREYEGLEGYTF. DNA of the CDR3: TGTGCCACCAGCAGAGAGTATGAGGGGCTCGAGGGCTACACCTTC. Together with reference TRBV15 and TRBJ1-2, the CDR3 gives the full variable domain: DAMVIQNPRYQVTQFGKPVTLSCSQTLNHNVMYWYQQKSSQAPKLLFHYYDKDFNNEADTPDNFQSRRPNTSFCFLDIRSPGLGDTAMYLCATSREYEGLEGYTFGSGTRLTVV.

This chain links TRBV10-3 with TRBJ1-1, with a weak D call TRBD1 (5 bases). The V gene's germline CDR1 is ENHRY and CDR2 SYGVKD. Trimming took off 3 bases at V and 11 bases at J, with 13 bases between the two ends. This CDR3 has 12 amino acids. CDR3 DNA: TGTGCCATCAGTGACCCAACAGGCCTCGCTTTCTTT. It specifies CAISDPTGLAFF.

CDR3 bases: TGTGCCAGCAGCCCCTTAGCGGGAGGGGCGAACGGGGAGCTGTTTTTT. Residues: CASSPLAGGANGELFF. V is TRBV7-3 and J is TRBJ2-2; 11 nucleotides match TRBD2. This CDR3 comprises 16 residues. Germline CDR1 and CDR2: SGHTA and FQGTGA. J lost 7 bases, V lost 5 bases, and 9 bases had no gene match. Complete variable domain (other parts from reference TRBV7-3 and TRBJ2-2): GAGVSQTPSNKVTEKGKYVELRCDPISGHTALYWYRQSLGQGPEFLIYFQGTGAADDSGLPNDRFFAVRPEGSVSTLKIQRTERGDSAVYLCASSPLAGGANGELFFGEGSRLTVL.

The rearrangement links TRBV11-2 to TRBJ1-4; D remains unclear. The CDR3 length is 17 residues. The germline V gene has CDR1 SGHAT and CDR2 FQNNGV. Trimming pared 5 bases from V and 4 bases from J, leaving 20 bases between. The CDR3 loop reads CASSPMSRPGLNEKLFF. For the CDR3, the DNA is TGTGCCAGCAGCCCAATGTCTCGGCCAGGCCTTAATGAAAAACTGTTTTTT.

V usage is TRBV27 and J usage is TRBJ2-1; 9 bases match TRBD2. This CDR3 comprises 13 residues. Germline lookup yields CDR1 MNHEY and CDR2 SMNVEV (reference sequence). The V segment lost 10 bases and the J segment 1 base; nucleotides outside the gene matches: 2. CDR3: CATGLASYNEQFF. The CDR3 coding sequence is TGTGCCACGGGACTAGCTTCCTACAATGAGCAGTTCTTC.

The chain joins TRBV19 to TRBJ1-1; unclear D gene. The V gene lost 5 bases and the J gene lost 1 base, with 5 bases spanning the gap. The length of the CDR3 is 12 residues. Germline V gene lookup returns CDR1 LNHDA and CDR2 SQIVND (reference sequence). The CDR3 DNA reads TGTGCCAGTAGTGTGACGAACACTGAAGCTTTCTTT. Translating it yields CASSVTNTEAFF.

This clone was counted a few times. The J gene is TRBJ2-6, the V gene TRBV27, with TRBD2 matching 9 bases. Germline CDR1 MNHEY, CDR2 SMNVEV (reference sequence). V trimming: 4 bases; J trimming: 1 base; junction bases outside the gene matches: 5. The CDR3 totals 17 residues. In DNA form, the CDR3 reads TGTGCCAGCAGTTCCCTAGCGGGAAAGTCTGGGGCCAACGTCCTGACTTTC. Encoded protein: CASSSLAGKSGANVLTF.

J is TRBJ1-5 and V is TRBV7-2, with unresolved D. The V and J ends lost 4 bases and 4 bases respectively, with 5 bases between them. The CDR3 totals 12 residues. Germline V gene data show CDR1 as SGHTA and CDR2 as FQGNSA. The DNA of the CDR3 is TGTGCCAGCAGCTCTATGAATCAGCCCCAGCATTTT. Protein: CASSSMNQPQHF. Complete variable domain (other parts from reference TRBV7-2 and TRBJ1-5): GAGVSQSPSNKVTEKGKDVELRCDPISGHTALYWYRQSLGQGLEFLIYFQGNSAPDKSGLPSDRFSAERTGGSVSTLTIQRTQQEDSAVYLCASSSMNQPQHFGDGTRLSIL.